This T cell receptor beta chain originates from a study of T cells expressing NK-cell markers (TCRdb year 2020). Describing the broader study: In sorted CD3+CD56+NKG2C+, CD3+CD56+NKG2C- and CD3+CD56-NKG2C+ T-cell subsets from several donors, TCR beta-chain repertoires were profiled. The libraries were sequenced on Illumina HiSeq 2000/2500, MiSeq or NextSeq, producing 2 x 150 bp reads. Among the eight sequenced donors, only one was HCMV-seronegative, while the other seven were HCMV-seropositive. All eight donors whose samples were sequenced were randomly selected healthy volunteers, three of them men and five women.

Points on this clonotype: Its antigen is currently not known.

The CDR3 starts with the cysteine, ends with the phenylalanine, and has 13 residues. DNA is not recorded here. Sequencer: Illumina HiSeq 2000. The TCR beta cDNA libraries were made using 5'RACE template switching, a step that added both a universal primer site and unique molecular identifiers. cDNA synthesis was primed from the TCR beta constant segment, followed by two successive PCR amplification steps. The original pipeline was this. MIGEC was used to demultiplex reads and group the reads by UMI, and MiTCR was used to assemble and quantify clonotypes. Only TCR cDNA sequences supported by at least two reads were kept to exclude erroneous sequences. The tcR package was used for downstream repertoire analysis, with clonotypes matched between fractions based on CDR3 nucleotide sequence plus V segment. VDJmatch was used to annotate antigen specificity against VDJdb, with one amino acid substitution allowed in CDR3. TCRdb reprocessed the sequencing reads and holds a single record per CDR3 protein sequence, with no DNA. These V and J calls derive from TCRdb rather than the authors' analysis. The sample table includes about 460,000 distinct CDR3 sequences. The ten largest clones add up to approximately 1.5% of the sample.

To determine HCMV serostatus, a commercial ELISA kit was used to detect HCMV-specific IgG in serum. Ficoll density gradient centrifugation was used to isolate peripheral blood mononuclear cells from blood. Broader findings and caveats from the paper: Those dominant clonotypes were again the most abundant among CD3+CD56-NKG2C+ cells in a few donors, at about 28.3-60.1%. In 5 to 7 donors, the dominant CD3+CD56+NKG2C+ clonotypes ranked among the top 10 CD8+ clonotypes, making up 1.0-7.0% of CD8+ T cells. Whether the expanded NKG2C-expressing T cell clones were specific for HCMV antigens remained unclear.

This receptor chain uses TRBV12-3 or TRBV12-4 and TRBJ2-2; TCRdb picks TRBD1, but there is no DNA to check that call. The sequenced material came from blood T cells: a sorted CD56 or NKG2C T cell subset, CD4+ or CD8+ T cells, or bulk PBMC T cells (not recorded which). The sequence was collected from a woman in her 50s in good health. Donor details come from another sample of the same person, matched by shared clones. CDR3 reads: CASSRRGTGELFF.